Listed here is a single T cell receptor beta chain. Measured with immunoSEQ multiplex PCR; TCRdb has only the in-frame clones, and not every one. The data contain about 370,000 clones, around 89% of them singletons. The sample comes from a study of blood T cell repertoires in COVID-19. Germline lookup yields CDR1 ENHRY and CDR2 SYGVKD. The CDR3 is 17 residues long. The trim removed 10 bases at V and 1 base at J, leaving 14 bases unmatched. The chain couples TRBV10-3 to TRBJ1-3; TRBD1 agrees at 9 bases. The clonotype was recovered from a young man who had recovered from COVID-19. Sequenced input: PBMCs or T cells enriched from blood (not recorded which). CDR3 sequence: CATLDRGGVVSGNTIYF. The CDR3 DNA reads as TGTGCCACCCTCGACAGGGGGGGAGTTGTTTCTGGAAACACCATATATTTT.